The 12 T cell receptor beta chains listed next were all sequenced from one sample in a study of blood T cell repertoires in COVID-19 (dated by TCRdb to 2020 to 2022). Library preparation was by the immunoSEQ multiplex PCR assay. TCRdb limited this immuneACCESS table to in-frame rearrangements with V and J called. A share of clones is missing; checked studies link under half to unresolved V genes, and the rest is unexplained. In this sample the table shows a few hundred thousand clones, roughly 82% of which occur a single time. The ten largest make up around 1.5% of the sample. Sequencing was done on a sample of peripheral blood. Source of these receptors: a middle-aged woman who had recovered from COVID-19.

In this sample, this clone turned up once. The gene calls are TRBV5-6 and TRBJ1-6; D possibly corresponds to TRBD1 (5 bases). The CDR3 is 15 residues long. The V end was cut by 0 bases, the J end by 10 bases, with 14 bases between. Per germline, CDR1 SGHDT and CDR2 YYEEEE. The CDR3 sequence: CASSLGGAGRSPLHF. CDR3 coding DNA: TGTGCCAGCAGCTTGGGTGGGGCAGGGCGATCACCCCTCCACTTT. The whole variable domain, filled in from reference TRBV5-6 and TRBJ1-6, reads DAGVTQSPTHLIKTRGQQVTLRCSPKSGHDTVSWYQQALGQGPQFIFQYYEEEERQRGNFPDRFSGHQFPNYSSELNVNALLLGDSALYLCASSLGGAGRSPLHFGNGTRLTVT.

In DNA form, the CDR3 reads TGTGCCAGCAGTCTAGAAAGGACAAGAGAAAAACTGTTTTTT. This translates into CASSLERTREKLFF. The chain is built from TRBV6-5 and TRBJ1-4; weak D call: TRBD1 (5 bases). The CDR3 is 14 amino acids. V gave up 5 bases and J gave up 8 bases, with 15 bases separating them. The germline V gene has CDR1 MNHEY and CDR2 SVGAGI.

The chain links TRBV28 to TRBJ2-7; 12 bases line up with TRBD1. This CDR3 comprises 16 residues. Germline loops: CDR1 MDHEN, CDR2 SYDVKM. The V and J ends lost 5 bases and 5 bases, in that order; junction bases with no gene match: 10. DNA for the CDR3: TGTGCCAGCAGTCCCACGGGACAGGGGGCCTTTCACGAGCAGTACTTC. This codes for CASSPTGQGAFHEQYF.

The chain combines TRBV18 with TRBJ1-2; 7 nucleotides match TRBD1. This CDR3 comprises 15 residues. CDR1 is KGHSH and CDR2 is LQKENI in the germline V gene. Trimming cost V 3 bases and J 3 bases; bases outside gene matches: 7. The CDR3 region is CASSPTEGTDYGYTF. The CDR3 bases are TGTGCCAGCTCACCGACTGAAGGGACAGACTATGGCTACACCTTC.

The chain employs TRBV28 and TRBJ2-7; D is possibly TRBD1 (5 bases). CDR1 is MDHEN, CDR2 SYDVKM, per germline. V was clipped by 3 bases and J by 3 bases, with 12 bases between them. The CDR3 extends over 14 amino acids. This CDR3 reads CASSLGPPYYEQYF. CDR3 in DNA: TGTGCCAGCAGTTTGGGGCCGCCCTACTACGAGCAGTACTTC.

This chain links TRBV6-4 with TRBJ1-2, with D perhaps TRBD1 (6 bases). This CDR3 region has 15 residues. V lost 0 bases and J lost 6, with 14 bases in between. Germline-derived CDR1 and CDR2 are MRHNA and SNTAGT. The CDR3 nucleotides read TGTGCCAGCAGTGACTCGAGGGGAGGGGGAAATGGCTACACCTTC. Protein: CASSDSRGGGNGYTF.

There are a few counts of this clone. This chain connects TRBV7-9 to TRBJ2-7; D unclear. Per germline, CDR1 SEHNR and CDR2 FQNEAQ (reference sequence). With 0 bases removed from V and 2 bases from J, the gap between germline ends came to 11 bases. This CDR3 spans 15 amino acids. CDR3 sequence reads: CASSLAGTMTYEQYF. The CDR3, as DNA: TGTGCCAGCAGCTTAGCTGGCACAATGACCTACGAGCAGTACTTC. The whole variable domain, remainder taken from reference TRBV7-9 and TRBJ2-7, is DTGVSQNPRHKITKRGQNVTFRCDPISEHNRLYWYRQTLGQGPEFLTYFQNEAQLEKSRLLSDRFSAERPKGSFSTLEIQRTEQGDSAMYLCASSLAGTMTYEQYFGPGTRLTVT.

The V and J genes are TRBV7-2 and TRBJ1-5; D gene ambiguous. Trimming removed 1 base from V and 0 bases from J, with 10 bases in between. The CDR3 loop spans 16 amino acids. Germline CDR1 is SGHTA and CDR2 is FQGNSA. In nucleotides, the CDR3 is TGTGCCAGCAGCTTAGAGCGCTCGGTTAGCAATCAGCCCCAGCATTTT. This encodes CASSLERSVSNQPQHF. Variable domain in full (rest from reference TRBV7-2 and TRBJ1-5): GAGVSQSPSNKVTEKGKDVELRCDPISGHTALYWYRQSLGQGLEFLIYFQGNSAPDKSGLPSDRFSAERTGGSVSTLTIQRTQQEDSAVYLCASSLERSVSNQPQHFGDGTRLSIL.

The rearrangement links TRBV9 to TRBJ2-7; D is ambiguous. The CDR3 sequence is 18 residues long. The V gene's germline CDR1 is SGDLS and CDR2 YYNGEE. With 5 bases removed from V and 0 bases from J, the gap between germline ends came to 24 bases. CDR3 residues: CASRAEQMNGGSSYEQYF. The CDR3 nucleotides read TGTGCCAGCAGAGCCGAACAAATGAACGGCGGAAGCTCCTACGAGCAGTACTTC.

This clone was recorded only once. The V and J genes are TRBV11-3 and TRBJ2-1, with a tentative D call TRBD2 (5 bases). Germline V gene lookup returns CDR1 SGHNT and CDR2 YENEEA. CDR3 size: 14 residues. The V end lost 1 base, the J end lost 10 bases, and 14 bases lay between the germline ends. The chain's CDR3 is CASSLGFEGGEQFF. Written as DNA, the CDR3 is TGTGCCAGCAGCTTAGGGTTTGAGGGTGGCGAGCAGTTCTTC.

The chain's CDR3 is CASSIGQGAFTEAFF. DNA of the CDR3: TGTGCCAGTAGTATAGGGCAGGGGGCGTTCACTGAAGCTTTCTTT. The chain recombines TRBV19 with TRBJ1-1; TRBD1 agrees at 8 bases. The V and J ends lost 1 base and 4 bases, in that order; junction bases with no gene match: 5. The V gene's germline CDR1 is LNHDA and CDR2 SQIVND (reference sequence). CDR3 size: 15 residues. Drawing the rest from reference TRBV19 and TRBJ1-1, the complete variable domain is DGGITQSPKYLFRKEGQNVTLSCEQNLNHDAMYWYRQDPGQGLRLIYYSQIVNDFQKGDIAEGYSVSREKKESFPLTVTSAQKNPTAFYLCASSIGQGAFTEAFFGQGTRLTVV.

This chain joins TRBV7-9 and TRBJ1-5; no clear D. V dropped 4 bases and J dropped 1 base, with 8 bases sitting between them. The CDR3 extends over 14 amino acids. Per germline, CDR1 SEHNR and CDR2 FQNEAQ (reference sequence). CDR3 nucleotide sequence: TGTGCCAGCAGCTCTACAGAGAGCAATCAGCCCCAGCATTTT. Translated: CASSSTESNQPQHF.